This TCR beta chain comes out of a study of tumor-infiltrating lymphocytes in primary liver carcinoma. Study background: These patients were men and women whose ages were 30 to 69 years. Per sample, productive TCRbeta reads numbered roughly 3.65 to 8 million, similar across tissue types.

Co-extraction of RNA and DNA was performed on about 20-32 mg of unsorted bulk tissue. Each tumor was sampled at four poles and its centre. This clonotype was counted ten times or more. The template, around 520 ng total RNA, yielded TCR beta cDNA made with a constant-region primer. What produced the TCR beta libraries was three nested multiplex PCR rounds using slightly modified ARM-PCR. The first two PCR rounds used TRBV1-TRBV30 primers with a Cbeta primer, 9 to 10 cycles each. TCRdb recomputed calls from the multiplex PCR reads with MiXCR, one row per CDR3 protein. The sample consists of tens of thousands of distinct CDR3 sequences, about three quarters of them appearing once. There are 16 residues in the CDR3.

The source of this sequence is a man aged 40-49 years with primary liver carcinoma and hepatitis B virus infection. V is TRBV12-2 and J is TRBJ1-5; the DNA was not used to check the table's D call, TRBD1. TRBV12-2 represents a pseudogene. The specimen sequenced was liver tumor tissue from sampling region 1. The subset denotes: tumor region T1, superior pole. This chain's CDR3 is CASRLAPGQISQPQHF. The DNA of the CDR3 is TGTGCAAGTCGCTTAGCCCCGGGACAAATATCACAGCCCCAGCATTTT.